Listed below are T cell receptor beta chains from one sample, sequenced in a study of T cell responses to AZD1222 COVID-19 vaccine. Method: immunoSEQ multiplex PCR; TCRdb's copy keeps in-frame clones and lacks some. The sample includes tens of thousands of clones, approximately 91% of them seen just once. The specimen comprised peripheral blood, sampled on day 0 of AZD1222 vaccination. All receptors derive from an adult in good health. CDR3s include the opening cysteine and the closing phenylalanine or tryptophan. Each record gives: J gene, V gene, CDR3 protein.

J: TRBJ2-7
V: TRBV24-1
CDR3: CATSVDGYEQYF

J: TRBJ1-2
V: TRBV5-1
CDR3: CASSLGDNLGYGYTF

J: TRBJ2-2
V: TRBV3-1/TRBV3-2
CDR3: CASSQVTSGRRAGELFF

J: TRBJ2-1
V: TRBV6-1
CDR3: CASSDFVAGGYNEQFF

J: TRBJ2-1
V: TRBV28
CDR3: CASSLMDRGISSYNEQFF

J: TRBJ2-7
V: TRBV11-2
CDR3: CASSLALAYYEQYF

J: TRBJ1-2
V: TRBV2
CDR3: CASSIQGSGGYTF

J: TRBJ2-7
V: TRBV4-1
CDR3: CASSQPGQGDYEQYF

J: TRBJ2-1
V: TRBV7-3
CDR3: CASSLDSYNEQFF

J: TRBJ1-4
V: TRBV3-1/TRBV3-2
CDR3: CASSQPGQSEKLFF

J: TRBJ2-1
V: TRBV4-2
CDR3: CASSQDQRLAGDDEQFF

J: TRBJ2-3
V: TRBV30
CDR3: CAWSGTGADTQYF

J: TRBJ2-3
V: TRBV6-1
CDR3: CASSEGQGASDTQYF

J: TRBJ2-7
V: TRBV11-2
CDR3: CASSFPVGQGGYEQYF

J: TRBJ2-2
V: TRBV5-6
CDR3: CASSSEDGWTTGELFF

J: TRBJ1-1
V: TRBV5-1
CDR3: CASSLGTGVTEAFF

J: TRBJ1-5
V: TRBV27
CDR3: CASSFRPNNQPQHF

J: TRBJ2-7
V: TRBV19
CDR3: CASSDLEQYF

J: TRBJ1-5
V: TRBV25-1
CDR3: CASSRQGTTPQHF

J: TRBJ2-1
V: TRBV19
CDR3: CASSIGGLTEQFF

J: TRBJ1-1
V: TRBV19
CDR3: CASSTGGYNTEAFF

J: TRBJ1-2
V: TRBV6-5
CDR3: CASRTGGPNYGYTF

J: TRBJ1-6
V: TRBV5-6
CDR3: CASSLGQGYNSPLHF

J: TRBJ1-2
V: TRBV7-9
CDR3: CASSLVLGDGYTF

J: TRBJ1-1
V: TRBV5-1
CDR3: CASSFRQGRNTEAFF

J: TRBJ2-2
V: TRBV29-1
CDR3: CSAARVGRGPHTGELFF

J: TRBJ2-1
V: TRBV7-2
CDR3: CASSLVLLDSYNEQFF

J: TRBJ1-2
V: TRBV7-2
CDR3: CASSLAGTNYGYTF

J: TRBJ1-5
V: TRBV28
CDR3: CASSLNSWDQPQHF

J: TRBJ1-1
V: TRBV19
CDR3: CASSSQGVRDTEAFF